The 26 T cell receptor beta chains presented below share a single source sample, sequenced in a study of blood T cell repertoires in COVID-19. Sequencing was performed with immunoSEQ multiplex PCR; in TCRdb, only in-frame clones are kept and a portion is missing. The table includes over 250,000 clones, 89% detected once. Sequencing used peripheral blood. These receptors all stem from a man aged 50-60 years with acute or convalescent COVID-19.

The V and J genes are TRBV7-3 and TRBJ2-1; 8 nucleotides align to TRBD1. V lost 6 bases, J lost 6 bases, and 10 bases stayed unmatched. This CDR3 region has 15 residues. The V gene's germline CDR1 is SGHTA and CDR2 FQGTGA. The CDR3 loop reads CASSTGGSRGNEQFF. CDR3 DNA: TGTGCCAGCAGTACAGGGGGTTCTCGTGGCAATGAGCAGTTCTTC.

Worth noting for this clone: The identical CDR3 is also encoded by other nucleotide sequences in the sample. The V call is TRBV7-3, the J call TRBJ2-1, with 7 positions matching TRBD2. V lost 5 bases, J lost 2 bases, and 3 bases stayed unmatched. This CDR3 is 14 amino acids long. Germline loops: CDR1 SGHTA, CDR2 FQGTGA. CDR3 bases: TGTGCCAGCAGCCCTGGACTAGCCTACAATGAGCAGTTCTTC. Amino acids: CASSPGLAYNEQFF.

This chain joins TRBV9 and TRBJ2-3, with 9 positions matching TRBD2. In germline, CDR1 is SGDLS, CDR2 YYNGEE. J was trimmed by 4 bases and V by 4 bases; bases with no gene match: 7. CDR3 length: 15 residues. CDR3 nucleotides: TGTGCCAGCAGCCCCCAGCGGGGGGCGTCAGATACGCAGTATTTT. This translates into CASSPQRGASDTQYF.

V is TRBV7-2 and J is TRBJ2-5; D gene uncertain. The length of the CDR3 is 13 residues. Trimming cost V 5 bases and J 0 bases, with 7 bases left between them. The germline V gene encodes CDR1 SGHTA and CDR2 FQGNSA. CDR3 region: CASSREYQETQYF. The CDR3 DNA reads TGTGCCAGCAGCCGAGAATACCAAGAGACCCAGTACTTC.

This clone was found once. J is TRBJ1-3 and V is TRBV7-2; no clear D gene. Germline V CDR1 and CDR2: SGHTA, FQGNSA. The CDR3 length is 14 residues. V lost 7 bases and J 0 bases, leaving 10 bases between the germline ends. The chain's CDR3 is CASNKRSSGNTIYF. CDR3 nucleotides: TGTGCCAGCAATAAGAGGAGCTCTGGAAACACCATATATTTT.

The chain recombines TRBV10-3 with TRBJ2-7; D is possibly TRBD1 (5 bases). The V end lost 9 bases, the J end lost 6 bases, and 12 bases lay between the germline ends. This CDR3 has 11 amino acids. CDR1 and CDR2 from the germline V gene are ENHRY and SYGVKD. The CDR3 DNA reads as TGTGCCATATCACCGCAGGGCGAGCAGTACTTC. It codes for CAISPQGEQYF.

This chain connects TRBV7-2 to TRBJ2-1; the D gene is possibly TRBD2 (6 bases). The CDR3 contains 16 residues. V dropped 1 base and J dropped 0 bases, with 10 bases sitting between them. CDR1 and CDR2 from the germline V gene are SGHTA and FQGNSA. This CDR3 is CASSLERVASYNEQFF. The CDR3 DNA sequence: TGTGCCAGCAGCTTAGAGCGGGTGGCCTCCTACAATGAGCAGTTCTTC.

With regard to this clone: This same CDR3 is encoded by further DNA sequences in the sample. This chain joins TRBV3-1 (or the pseudogene TRBV3-2) and TRBJ2-5; 8 positions agree with TRBD2. With 4 bases clipped from V and 5 bases from J, the junction kept 3 bases outside the gene matches. This CDR3 is 13 amino acids long. The V gene's germline CDR1 is LGHDT and CDR2 YNNKEL (reference sequence). CDR3 loop: CASSPGGPETQYF. The CDR3, as DNA: TGTGCCAGCAGCCCGGGGGGGCCTGAGACCCAGTACTTC.

The V gene is TRBV23-1, the J gene TRBJ2-2, with 8 bases aligning to TRBD1. TRBV23-1 is noted as an ORF with a role that remains uncertain. The trim removed 8 bases at V and 0 bases at J, leaving 5 bases unmatched. The CDR3 is made up of 15 amino acids. The CDR3 sequence is CASFPGQANTGELFF. CDR3 nucleotide sequence: TGCGCCAGCTTCCCGGGACAGGCGAACACCGGGGAGCTGTTTTTT.

The chain joins TRBV18 to TRBJ1-2; no clear D gene. The CDR3 consists of 16 residues. In germline, CDR1 is KGHSH, CDR2 LQKENI. V was pared by 3 bases and J by 6 bases, with 20 bases between. This CDR3 reads CASSPGLWSGGDGYTF. In DNA form, the CDR3 reads TGTGCCAGCTCACCCGGTTTATGGAGTGGAGGTGATGGCTACACCTTC.

This sequence joins TRBV19 and TRBJ1-1; TRBD1 is a possible D gene (6 bases). V was clipped by 7 bases and J by 4 bases, with 22 bases between them. The germline V gene has CDR1 LNHDA and CDR2 SQIVND (reference sequence). The CDR3 loop spans 16 amino acids. CDR3 in amino acids: CASNPLRGAGSTEAFF. The CDR3 bases are TGTGCCAGTAACCCTTTACGGGGGGCAGGGTCCACTGAAGCTTTCTTT.

This clone was counted between two and nine times. CDR3: CSVRPGGGTGELFF. The CDR3 nucleotides read TGCAGCGTTCGCCCGGGCGGGGGCACCGGGGAGCTGTTTTTT. The V and J genes are TRBV29-1 and TRBJ2-2; 7 bases align to TRBD2. The junction had 7 bases not matched to a gene; V was cut back by 5 bases and J by 4 bases. Germline-derived CDR1 and CDR2 are SQVTM and ANQGSEA. The CDR3 sequence is 14 residues long.

This rearrangement joins TRBV19 to TRBJ1-3; D is perhaps TRBD1 (5 bases). The CDR3 spans 15 residues. V lost 0 bases to trimming and J lost 6 bases, with 12 bases between them. CDR1 LNHDA and CDR2 SQIVND come from the germline V gene (reference sequence). The CDR3 DNA reads as TGTGCCAGTAGTATAGATCGGACACGCCAAAACACCATATATTTT. It codes for CASSIDRTRQNTIYF. The entire variable domain, with the rest obtained from reference TRBV19 and TRBJ1-3, is as follows: DGGITQSPKYLFRKEGQNVTLSCEQNLNHDAMYWYRQDPGQGLRLIYYSQIVNDFQKGDIAEGYSVSREKKESFPLTVTSAQKNPTAFYLCASSIDRTRQNTIYFGEGSWLTVV.

The chain has TRBV18 and TRBJ2-2; possible D gene TRBD1, 5 bases. This CDR3 has 15 residues. Germline-derived CDR1 and CDR2 are KGHSH and LQKENI. Trimming took 4 bases from V and 4 from J, leaving 13 bases between them. This CDR3 is CASSLNAQATGELFF. The DNA for the CDR3 is TGTGCCAGCTCACTAAACGCACAGGCCACCGGGGAGCTGTTTTTT.

This chain uses TRBV7-3 with TRBJ2-1; 9 bases line up with TRBD2. The CDR3 consists of 15 residues. Trimming took 8 bases from V and 3 from J; bases not matched to a gene: 8. Germline V lookup: CDR1 SGHTA, CDR2 FQGTGA. The CDR3 reads CASSGAGGLYNEQFF. The CDR3, as DNA: TGTGCCAGCTCCGGAGCGGGGGGCCTCTACAATGAGCAGTTCTTC.

The V and J genes are TRBV6-5 and TRBJ1-1; 10 bases are a match to TRBD1. Germline V lookup: CDR1 MNHEY, CDR2 SVGAGI. The V gene end was trimmed by 2 bases and the J gene end by 1 base; junction bases not matched to a gene: 1. The CDR3 has 15 amino acids. For the CDR3, the DNA is TGTGCCAGCAGTTACCGGGACAGGGGGAACACTGAAGCTTTCTTT. Its protein product is CASSYRDRGNTEAFF.

This clone was recorded once. The chain couples TRBV11-2 to TRBJ1-1; D remains unclear. CDR1 and CDR2 (germline): SGHAT, FQNNGV. Trimming took off 5 bases at V and 1 base at J, with 8 bases between the two ends. The CDR3 has 13 amino acids. The CDR3: CASSIRENTEAFF. Here the CDR3 DNA reads TGTGCCAGCAGCATTAGAGAGAACACTGAAGCTTTCTTT.

This clone was observed once. The V call is TRBV5-1, the J call TRBJ2-2, with D perhaps TRBD1 (6 bases). Per the germline V gene, CDR1 is SGHRS and CDR2 is YFSETQ. Trimming left V 0 bases short and J 6 bases short, with 9 bases between. The CDR3 is made up of 14 amino acids. CDR3 sequence reads: CASSLGGPPGELFF. CDR3 sequence (DNA): TGCGCCAGCAGCTTGGGGGGGCCCCCCGGGGAGCTGTTTTTT. Supplemented by reference TRBV5-1 and TRBJ2-2, the full variable domain reads KAGVTQTPRYLIKTRGQQVTLSCSPISGHRSVSWYQQTPGQGLQFLFEYFSETQRNKGNFPGRFSGRQFSNSRSEMNVSTLELGDSALYLCASSLGGPPGELFFGEGSRLTVL.

The rearrangement joins TRBV7-8 to TRBJ2-5, with D perhaps TRBD1 (6 bases). Per the germline V gene, CDR1 is SGHVS and CDR2 is FQNEAQ. This CDR3 is 15 amino acids long. The V and J ends lost 5 bases and 2 bases respectively, with 15 bases between them. CDR3 DNA sequence: TGTGCCAGCAGCAAGCTTCGGACAGTGCAAGAGACCCAGTACTTC. Translation: CASSKLRTVQETQYF. The variable domain in full, completed from reference TRBV7-8 and TRBJ2-5, reads GAGVSQSPRYKVAKRGQDVALRCDPISGHVSLFWYQQALGQGPEFLTYFQNEAQLDKSGLPSDRFFAERPEGSVSTLKIQRTQQEDSAVYLCASSKLRTVQETQYFGPGTRLLVL.

The V call is TRBV7-8, the J call TRBJ1-3; the match to TRBD1 covers 8 bases. Germline V gene sequence: CDR1 SGHVS, CDR2 FQNEAQ. Trimming at V came to 3 bases and at J to 2 bases, leaving 9 bases not matched to a gene. CDR3 length: 17 residues. The CDR3 coding sequence is TGTGCCAGCAGCTTTTTACCGGGACAGGAAACTGGAAACACCATATATTTT. Translation: CASSFLPGQETGNTIYF.

This chain's CDR3 is CASSSAPQGRETQYF. The DNA for the CDR3 is TGCGCCAGCAGCTCGGCACCGCAGGGGAGAGAGACCCAGTACTTC. V and J are TRBV5-1 and TRBJ2-5, with TRBD1 as a possible D gene (6 bases). Trimming removed 3 bases at V and 4 bases at J, with 16 bases between. The germline CDR1 and CDR2 sequences are SGHRS and YFSETQ. The CDR3 spans 15 residues. Looking up the rest from reference TRBV5-1 and TRBJ2-5 gives the full variable domain: KAGVTQTPRYLIKTRGQQVTLSCSPISGHRSVSWYQQTPGQGLQFLFEYFSETQRNKGNFPGRFSGRQFSNSRSEMNVSTLELGDSALYLCASSSAPQGRETQYFGPGTRLLVL.

This chain uses TRBV6-5 with TRBJ1-5; D is possibly TRBD1 (5 bases). The germline CDR1 and CDR2 sequences are MNHEY and SVGAGI. This CDR3 contains 16 residues. The V and J ends lost 4 bases and 0 bases respectively, with 13 bases between them. The CDR3 region has the DNA TGTGCCAGCAGTTCAGACAGCTTTTATAGCAATCAGCCCCAGCATTTT. This gives the protein CASSSDSFYSNQPQHF.

The chain recombines TRBV7-3 with TRBJ1-1; possible D gene TRBD1, 5 bases. The V end was cut by 5 bases, the J end by 1 base, with 11 bases between. Germline V gives CDR1 SGHTA, CDR2 FQGTGA. CDR3 length equals 14 residues. CDR3 sequence (DNA): TGTGCCAGCAGCCAAGGACAACAGAACACTGAAGCTTTCTTT. This encodes CASSQGQQNTEAFF.

V gene TRBV9 combines with J gene TRBJ2-3, with D possibly being TRBD2 (6 bases). Germline V gene sequence: CDR1 SGDLS, CDR2 YYNGEE. Trimming stripped 0 bases from V and 3 bases from J, with 17 bases between. The CDR3 length is 17 residues. In DNA, the CDR3 is TGTGCCAGCAGCGTAGTCCCCTACCCGGCGGGGACAGATACGCAGTATTTT. This translates into CASSVVPYPAGTDTQYF. The complete variable domain, with remaining parts taken from reference TRBV9 and TRBJ2-3, reads DSGVTQTPKHLITATGQRVTLRCSPRSGDLSVYWYQQSLDQGLQFLIQYYNGEERAKGNILERFSAQQFPDLHSELNLSSLELGDSALYFCASSVVPYPAGTDTQYFGPGTRLTVL.

The J gene is TRBJ2-2, the V gene TRBV19; 12 bases fit TRBD2. The CDR3 sequence is 17 residues long. Germline CDR1 LNHDA, CDR2 SQIVND (reference sequence). The J segment lost 3 bases and the V segment lost 2 bases, leaving 4 bases of the junction unmatched. CDR3 DNA sequence: TGTGCCAGTAGTATAAGACTAGCGGGGGACCACACCGGGGAGCTGTTTTTT. Protein product: CASSIRLAGDHTGELFF.

The chain combines TRBV2 with TRBJ1-3, with a possible D match to TRBD1 (5 bases). The CDR3 is 13 amino acids. Germline V gene lookup returns CDR1 SNHLY and CDR2 FYNNEI. Between the trimmed V and J ends, which lost 6 bases and 0 bases, there was a span of 6 bases. Here the CDR3 reads CASRDTSGNTIYF. The CDR3 DNA reads as TGTGCCAGCAGGGACACCTCTGGAAACACCATATATTTT.